This TCR beta chain was retrieved from a study of T cells after yellow fever vaccination. Study outcomes and limitations: It was the secondary response that reached its peak faster, day 5 versus 15, but it was weaker. Clonotypes appearing in both CD4 and CD8 compartments existed, and their share was small. Reappearance after the booster was seen for most primary-vaccination clones, at 95% to 97% CD4 and around 90% CD8.

Universal primer sites and UMIs were introduced during 5'RACE template-switching synthesis of TCR cDNA. MiXCR was run by TCRdb on the 5' RACE reads, yielding one entry per CDR3 protein. The sample gives about 630,000 distinct CDR3 sequences, 9% to 15% of which show up once; more than 13% is in the top ten. Germline V gives CDR1 MNHEY, CDR2 SVGEGT. The V and J ends lost 2 bases and 0 bases respectively, with 8 bases between them. The CDR3 covers 14 residues. The table lists this clonotype with many counts. Its antigen is currently unknown. Sequenced here: PBMCs, sampled on the day of the yellow fever booster vaccination. V gene TRBV6-2 or TRBV6-3 combines with J gene TRBJ2-7; no clear D. The sequence was collected from a man aged 30 to 45 who received the YFV17D yellow fever vaccine. CDR3 residues: CASSYRASSYEQYF. The CDR3 nucleotides are TGTGCCAGCAGTTACAGGGCCAGCTCCTACGAGCAGTACTTC.